The clone carrying this T cell receptor beta chain was detected many times. As yet, its antigen is unknown. CD8+CD57+ cell expansion, shown by flow cytometry, had occurred in the patients selected for sequencing. This CDR3 is built from 14 residues. V was trimmed by 4 bases and J by 1 base, leaving 11 bases between them. In germline, CDR1 is MNHEY, CDR2 SVGAGI. Researchers used genomic DNA as the template to profile TCR beta VDJ and CDR3. Each CDR3 protein is one row after TCRdb ran MiXCR on the reads. Of about 180,000 distinct CDR3 sequences listed, around 50% are singletons. This entry belongs to a study of CD8+CD57+ T cells in acquired aplastic anemia. Findings and caveats of the study: Controls and patients did not differ significantly in CD8+ Simpson's diversity. Sharing between patients and controls was observed for twenty-nine CD8+ CDR3 sequences.

This chain joins TRBV6-5 and TRBJ2-7; D possibly corresponds to TRBD1 (6 bases). Source material: sorted CD4+, CD8+, or CD8+CD57+ T cells (not recorded which) from PBMCs. This TCR was recovered from a human donor with aplastic anemia. The CDR3 reads CASSFAGESYEQYF. The DNA for the CDR3 is TGTGCCAGCAGTTTCGCAGGGGAGTCCTACGAGCAGTACTTC.